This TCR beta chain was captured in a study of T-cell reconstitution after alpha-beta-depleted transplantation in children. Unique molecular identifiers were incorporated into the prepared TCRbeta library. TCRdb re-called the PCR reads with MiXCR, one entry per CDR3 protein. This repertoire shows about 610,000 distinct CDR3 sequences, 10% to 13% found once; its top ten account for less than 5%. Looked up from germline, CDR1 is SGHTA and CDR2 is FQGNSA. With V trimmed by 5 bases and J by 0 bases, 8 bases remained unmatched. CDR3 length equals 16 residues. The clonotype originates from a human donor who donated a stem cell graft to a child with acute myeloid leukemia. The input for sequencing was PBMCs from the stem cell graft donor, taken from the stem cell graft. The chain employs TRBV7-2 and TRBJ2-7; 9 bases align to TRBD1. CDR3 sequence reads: CASSIQTGGSSYEQYF. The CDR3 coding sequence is TGTGCCAGCAGCATTCAGACAGGGGGAAGCTCCTACGAGCAGTACTTC.